This T cell receptor beta chain was observed in a study of molecular identifiers for immune sequencing clone quantification. Study at large: Four of five splits of RNA from about 20,000 or 100,000 naive CD8 cells were sequenced in replicates.

This clonotype was recorded at least ten times. Its matching antigen is unknown. This CDR3 has 16 amino acids. The V gene's germline CDR1 is LGHDT and CDR2 YNNKEL (reference sequence). Deletions cut 4 bases from V and 0 bases from J, with 10 bases between. With listed TCR primers and previously described methods, bulk TCR libraries were prepared. MiXCR, run by TCRdb on the PCR reads, gives a single entry per CDR3 protein. The repertoire consists of hundreds of thousands of distinct CDR3 sequences, with around 25% occurring once and the leading ten covering 0.7% to 0.95%. Regarding the study as a whole: Effector cells had over 98% of their molecules in clones above 20 RNA copies, while naive cells had under 1%.

Naive CD8 libraries were made from roughly 21,000 to 960,000 sorted cells, and they used 10%, 30% or 50% RNA. The rearrangement uses TRBV3-1 and TRBJ2-6; a weak D match, TRBD1 (7 bases). What was sequenced was naive CD8+ T cells from blood, with Jurkat cell RNA spiked in. Subset specified: FACS-sorted CD8+CD4-CCR7+CD45RA+ naive T cells. This sequence originates from a human donor in good health. Some libraries in this study had Jurkat cell RNA spiked in. The DNA for the CDR3 is TGTGCCAGCAGCCCAGGGGGGTACTCTGGGGCCAACGTCCTGACTTTC. Translating gives CASSPGGYSGANVLTF.